The 13 T cell receptor beta chains below all came from one sample that was sequenced in a study of graft-versus-host responses after intestinal transplantation. TCRdb keeps only in-frame clones here, not all; method: immunoSEQ multiplex PCR. The table has over 75,000 clones, about 82% seen once; the top ten hold 1.4%. The source material was PBMCs, sampled 255 days after intestinal transplant. These receptors were taken from a human patient who received an intestinal transplant, so some T cells may come from the graft donor.

The chain combines TRBV19 with TRBJ1-4; maybe TRBD1 (5 bases). Looked up from germline, CDR1 is LNHDA and CDR2 is SQIVND (reference sequence). V was shortened by 3 bases and J by 8 bases, with 13 bases between the two germline ends. This CDR3 comprises 14 residues. The CDR3 nucleotides read TGTGCCAGTAGTATTGGGACCCCAAAGGAAAAACTGTTTTTT. It translates to CASSIGTPKEKLFF.

The V call is TRBV29-1, the J call TRBJ2-5; D is perhaps TRBD2 (6 bases). The CDR3 consists of 14 residues. The V gene lost 4 bases and the J gene lost 5 bases, with 17 bases spanning the gap. CDR1 SQVTM and CDR2 ANQGSEA come from the germline V gene. CDR3 protein: CSVAPGGSMETQYF. CDR3 bases: TGCAGCGTTGCTCCCGGGGGTTCTATGGAGACCCAGTACTTC.

The chain couples TRBV2 to TRBJ2-2; TRBD2 is a possible D gene (6 bases). Germline-derived CDR1 and CDR2 are SNHLY and FYNNEI. V dropped 6 bases and J dropped 6 bases, with 17 bases sitting between them. The CDR3 sequence is 15 residues long. The CDR3 DNA is TGTGCCAGCAGGTTGGGAGGAGTAGGCGCCGGGGAGCTGTTTTTT. It translates to CASRLGGVGAGELFF.

V is TRBV27 and J is TRBJ1-1; no clear D. The CDR3 totals 13 residues. V was cut by 2 bases and J by 3 bases, with 7 bases left in between. Germline lookup yields CDR1 MNHEY and CDR2 SMNVEV (reference sequence). CDR3 nucleotide sequence: TGTGCCAGCAGTTTAGGGCCCGACACTGAAGCTTTCTTT. Amino acid sequence: CASSLGPDTEAFF.

The chain joins TRBV19 to TRBJ2-7; TRBD2 might be the D (5 bases). CDR3 length: 15 residues. Germline-derived CDR1 and CDR2 are LNHDA and SQIVND (reference sequence). Trimming took off 7 bases at V and 4 bases at J, with 20 bases between the two ends. CDR3 in amino acids: CASTPMHRGTYEQYF. The CDR3 coding sequence is TGTGCCAGTACCCCCATGCATCGGGGTACATACGAGCAGTACTTC.

The V call is TRBV5-8, the J call TRBJ2-3, with D unclear. Trimming removed 3 bases at V and 5 bases at J, with 16 bases between. The CDR3 is made up of 15 amino acids. Looked up from germline, CDR1 is SGHTS and CDR2 is YDEGEE. As DNA, the CDR3 is TGTGCCAGCAGCTCGAATCTGGGGTTGGGAGATACGCAGTATTTT. It encodes CASSSNLGLGDTQYF.

The CDR3 DNA reads TGTGCCAGCAGCCTTATCCGGGACGTCCAAGAGACCCAGTACTTC. Protein sequence: CASSLIRDVQETQYF. J is TRBJ2-5 and V is TRBV28; either TRBD1 or TRBD2 may fit D (5 bases each). The V gene's germline CDR1 is MDHEN and CDR2 SYDVKM. Trimming cost V 6 bases and J 1 base, with 15 bases left between them. The CDR3 totals 15 residues.

The CDR3 DNA reads TGTGCCAGCAGTTCGGGACAGGGATATAGCAATCAGCCCCAGCATTTT. Translated: CASSSGQGYSNQPQHF. This sequence joins TRBV6-5 and TRBJ1-5, with 9 bases that match TRBD1. Germline loops: CDR1 MNHEY, CDR2 SVGAGI. The CDR3 spans 16 residues. The V gene end was trimmed by 4 bases and the J gene end by 0 bases; junction bases not matched to a gene: 4.

This clone was recorded only once. The chain has TRBV5-7 and TRBJ1-1; no reliable D call. TRBV5-7 is annotated as an ORF whose role is uncertain. The CDR3 totals 17 residues. V dropped 3 bases and J dropped 1 base, with 19 bases sitting between them. The CDR3 region is CASSSLKRVTGNTEAFF. CDR3 DNA: TGTGCCAGCAGCTCGTTAAAACGTGTTACGGGGAACACTGAAGCTTTCTTT.

The J gene is TRBJ2-7, the V gene TRBV5-4; D call uncertain. This CDR3 is 15 amino acids long. The V end was cut by 4 bases, the J end by 2 bases, with 16 bases between. Germline V CDR1 and CDR2: SGHNT, YYREEE (reference sequence). The CDR3 sequence is CASSPSPSDPYEQYF. As DNA, the CDR3 is TGTGCCAGCAGCCCTTCGCCCTCGGACCCCTACGAGCAGTACTTC.

The chain has TRBV19 and TRBJ1-6; D may be TRBD1 (6 bases). The ends were cut back, 5 bases at V and 0 bases at J, with 14 bases in the middle. The CDR3 has 17 residues. Germline loops: CDR1 LNHDA, CDR2 SQIVND (reference sequence). CDR3 region: CASSLGGKASYNSPLHF. CDR3 DNA sequence: TGTGCCAGTAGTTTAGGGGGAAAGGCCTCCTATAATTCACCCCTCCACTTT.

This chain links TRBV30 with TRBJ2-3; unclear D gene. V lost 0 bases to trimming and J lost 4 bases, with 5 bases between them. Germline-derived CDR1 and CDR2 are GTSNPN and SVGIG (reference sequence). This CDR3 region has 12 residues. In DNA, the CDR3 is TGTGCCTGGAGTGTTACTGCAGATACGCAGTATTTT. This encodes CAWSVTADTQYF.

This sequence joins TRBV5-6 and TRBJ2-3; no clear D gene. Per the germline V gene, CDR1 is SGHDT and CDR2 is YYEEEE. This CDR3 is built from 13 residues. Deletions cut 7 bases from V and 5 bases from J, with 14 bases between. This CDR3 is CASSLASEDTQYF. The CDR3 DNA sequence: TGTGCCAGCTCCTTGGCGTCTGAAGATACGCAGTATTTT.